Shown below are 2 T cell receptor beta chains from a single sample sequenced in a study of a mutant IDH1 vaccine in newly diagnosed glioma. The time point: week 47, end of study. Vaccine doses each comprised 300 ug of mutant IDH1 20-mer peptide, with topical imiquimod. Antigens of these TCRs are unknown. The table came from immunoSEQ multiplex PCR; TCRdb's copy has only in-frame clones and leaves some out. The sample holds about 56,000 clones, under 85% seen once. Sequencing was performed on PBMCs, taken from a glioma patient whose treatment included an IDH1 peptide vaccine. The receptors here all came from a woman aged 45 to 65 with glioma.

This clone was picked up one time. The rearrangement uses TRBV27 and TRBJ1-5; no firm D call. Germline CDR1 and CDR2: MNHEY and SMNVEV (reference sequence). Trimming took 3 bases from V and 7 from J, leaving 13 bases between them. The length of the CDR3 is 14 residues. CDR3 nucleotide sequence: TGTGCCAGCAGTTTTCGTCCCTGGATGCAGCCCCAGCATTTT. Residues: CASSFRPWMQPQHF.

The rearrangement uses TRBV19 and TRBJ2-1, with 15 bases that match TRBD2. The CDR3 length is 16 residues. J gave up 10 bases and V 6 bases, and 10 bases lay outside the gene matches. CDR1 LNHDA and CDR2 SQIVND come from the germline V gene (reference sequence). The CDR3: CASRGTSGGSFKEQFF. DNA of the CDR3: TGTGCCAGTAGGGGGACTAGCGGGGGGTCTTTCAAGGAGCAGTTCTTC.